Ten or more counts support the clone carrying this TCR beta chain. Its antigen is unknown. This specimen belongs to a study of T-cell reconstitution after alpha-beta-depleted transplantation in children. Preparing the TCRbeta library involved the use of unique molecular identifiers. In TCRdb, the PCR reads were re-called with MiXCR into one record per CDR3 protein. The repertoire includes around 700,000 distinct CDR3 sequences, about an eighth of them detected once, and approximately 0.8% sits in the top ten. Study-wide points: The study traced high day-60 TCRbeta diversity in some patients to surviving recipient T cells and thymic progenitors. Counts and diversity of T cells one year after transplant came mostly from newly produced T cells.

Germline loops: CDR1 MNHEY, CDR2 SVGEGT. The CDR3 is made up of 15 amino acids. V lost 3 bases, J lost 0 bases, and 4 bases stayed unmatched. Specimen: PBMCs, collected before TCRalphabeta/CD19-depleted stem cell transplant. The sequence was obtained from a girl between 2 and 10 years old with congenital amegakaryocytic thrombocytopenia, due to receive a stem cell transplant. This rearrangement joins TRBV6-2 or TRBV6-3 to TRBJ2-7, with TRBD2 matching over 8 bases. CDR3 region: CASSYSGTHSYEQYF. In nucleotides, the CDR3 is TGTGCCAGCAGTTATAGCGGGACCCACTCCTACGAGCAGTACTTC.